This T cell receptor beta chain was captured in a study of follicular helper T cells after annual influenza vaccination. Study background: Across the 2013-2014, 2014-2015 and 2015-2016 vaccination seasons, some subjects were resampled.

The time point here: 2015-2016 season, 7 days after influenza vaccination. Trimming shortened V by 4 bases and J by 8 bases, and 14 bases separated the two germline ends. Germline-derived CDR1 and CDR2 are SQVTM and ANQGSEA. CDR3 length equals 12 residues. Study-level results: ICOS+CD38+ cTfh clonality tracked population frequency, and its change tracked circulating plasmablast change.

Sequencing of TCRB used Survey level resolution. Here immunoSEQ multiplex PCR was the method, and the copy in TCRdb shows in-frame clones only, minus some. The table lists around 7,300 clones, roughly four fifths of them singletons. Of note for this clone: Antigen: not known.

Sequencing used CXCR5- memory CD4+ T cells sorted from blood, obtained 7 days after influenza vaccination. This clonotype was sampled from an adult who received the influenza vaccine. The gene calls are TRBV29-1 and TRBJ1-2; D unresolved. CDR3 loop: CSVATLREGYTF. The CDR3 bases are TGCAGCGTTGCGACGCTCAGAGAGGGCTACACCTTC.